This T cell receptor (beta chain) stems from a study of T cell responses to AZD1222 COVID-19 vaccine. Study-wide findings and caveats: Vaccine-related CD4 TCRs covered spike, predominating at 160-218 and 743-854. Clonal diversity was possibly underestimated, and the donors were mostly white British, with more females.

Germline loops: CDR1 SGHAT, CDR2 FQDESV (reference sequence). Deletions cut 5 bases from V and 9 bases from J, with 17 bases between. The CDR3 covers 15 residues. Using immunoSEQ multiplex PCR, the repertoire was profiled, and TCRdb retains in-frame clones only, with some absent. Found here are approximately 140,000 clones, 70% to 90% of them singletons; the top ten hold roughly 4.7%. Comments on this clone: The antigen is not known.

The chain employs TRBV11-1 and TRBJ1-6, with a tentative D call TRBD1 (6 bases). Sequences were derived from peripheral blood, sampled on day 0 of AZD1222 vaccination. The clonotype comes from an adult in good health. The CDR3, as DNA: TGTGCCAGCAGCCTGGCGACAGGATCGTCTTCACCCCTCCACTTT. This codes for CASSLATGSSSPLHF.